The source of this T cell receptor (beta chain) is a study of cytomegalovirus exposure and HLA in healthy donors. In the study overall: Earlier, 110 million or so unique TCR beta sequences were recovered from 170 million or so T cells by an analysis. Some 85 million unique TCRs, all from HLA-typed donors, were included in an early release of the data.

Broader study findings: V- and J-gene trimming of TCR beta was linked (in a later analysis) to a missense DCLRE1C variant. In an earlier analysis, in approximately 570 donors, most V segments appeared productive either ~90% or ~30% of the time.

This clone has a single count. The antigen is not known. The CDR3 contains 15 residues. With 5 bases clipped from V and 11 bases from J, the junction kept 15 bases outside the gene matches. Germline loops: CDR1 LNHDA, CDR2 SQIVND (reference sequence). 60 Vbeta and 13 Jbeta primers were used in PCR. Clones were read by immunoSEQ multiplex PCR, and TCRdb kept only the in-frame ones, dropping some. This table holds 100,000 to 130,000 clones, approximately 76% found once. Sequenced: PBMCs. The TCR was taken from a man between 18 and 29 years old in good health and CMV-seronegative. The chain is built from TRBV19 and TRBJ2-1; the match to TRBD1 covers 7 bases. The CDR3 is CASSPLGGGQRKQFF. DNA for the CDR3: TGTGCCAGTAGTCCCCTAGGTGGGGGACAGCGAAAGCAGTTCTTC.